One and the same sample provided the 3 T cell receptor beta chains below, sequenced in a study of blood T cell repertoires in COVID-19. The protocol was immunoSEQ multiplex PCR, while the TCRdb copy is restricted to in-frame clones and leaves out a portion. Found here are 90,000 or so clones, about 82% of them singletons; the top ten hold 20% to 30%. Sequencing was performed on peripheral blood. These receptors came from a human donor in a cohort sampled during active COVID-19.

The V gene is TRBV28, the J gene TRBJ2-4, with D perhaps TRBD1 (5 bases). The V and J ends lost 4 bases and 2 bases respectively, with 18 bases between them. Germline loops: CDR1 MDHEN, CDR2 SYDVKM. This CDR3 comprises 17 residues. CDR3 amino acids: CASSSRLGLNPKNIQYF. The CDR3 DNA follows: TGTGCCAGCAGTTCCCGCCTGGGGCTAAACCCCAAAAACATTCAGTACTTC.

The V and J genes are TRBV27 and TRBJ1-4; TRBD1 aligns across 12 bases. The length of the CDR3 is 17 residues. Per the germline V gene, CDR1 is MNHEY and CDR2 is SMNVEV (reference sequence). The junction had 6 bases not matched to a gene; V was cut back by 3 bases and J by 4 bases. Written as DNA, the CDR3 is TGTGCCAGCAGTTTGTGGGGACAGGGGGCGTTTAATGAAAAACTGTTTTTT. Protein: CASSLWGQGAFNEKLFF. The full variable domain, rest sourced from reference TRBV27 and TRBJ1-4, is EAQVTQNPRYLITVTGKKLTVTCSQNMNHEYMSWYRQDPGLGLRQIYYSMNVEVTDKGDVPEGYKVSRKEKRNFPLILESPSPNQTSLYFCASSLWGQGAFNEKLFFGSGTQLSVL.

The rearrangement uses TRBV5-1 and TRBJ2-7, with D possibly being TRBD2 (6 bases). CDR1 SGHRS and CDR2 YFSETQ come from the germline V gene. CDR3 length equals 14 residues. The V and J ends lost 4 bases and 5 bases respectively, with 16 bases between them. The CDR3 nucleotides are TGCGCCAGCAGCCCGCAGGGAGGATTCGACGAGCAGTACTTC. Its protein is CASSPQGGFDEQYF.